This TCR beta chain was obtained from a study of blood T cell repertoires in COVID-19. About the research overall: Italy, Spain and the United States were the sources of the convalescent and acute COVID-19 samples.

Assay used: immunoSEQ multiplex PCR; TCRdb lists only in-frame clones, some missing. The sample contains roughly 180,000 clones, roughly 84% of which appear only once. Patients in Seattle were enrolled during active infection, then followed longitudinally. Per germline, CDR1 LNHNV and CDR2 YYDKDF (reference sequence). Trimming took 0 bases from V and 2 from J; bases not matched to a gene: 2. The CDR3 loop spans 15 amino acids. V usage is TRBV15 and J usage is TRBJ2-3, with 7 bases matching TRBD2. The sample comprised peripheral blood. The sequence came from a woman between 50 and 59 years old with COVID-19, enrolled during active disease. CDR3 DNA sequence: TGTGCCACCAGCAGAGAAGCGGGGTTCACAGATACGCAGTATTTT. Protein sequence: CATSREAGFTDTQYF.